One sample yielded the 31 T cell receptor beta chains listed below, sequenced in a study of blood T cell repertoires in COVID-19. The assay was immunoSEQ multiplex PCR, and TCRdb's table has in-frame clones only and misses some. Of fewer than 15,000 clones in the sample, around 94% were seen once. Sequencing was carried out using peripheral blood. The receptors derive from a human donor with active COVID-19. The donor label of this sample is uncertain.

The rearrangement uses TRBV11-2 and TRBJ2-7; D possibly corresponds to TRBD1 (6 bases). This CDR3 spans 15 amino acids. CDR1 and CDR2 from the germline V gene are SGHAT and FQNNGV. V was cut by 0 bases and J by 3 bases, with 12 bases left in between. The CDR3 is CASSLEGSGVYEQYF. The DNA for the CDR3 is TGTGCCAGCAGCTTAGAAGGTTCAGGGGTCTACGAGCAGTACTTC.

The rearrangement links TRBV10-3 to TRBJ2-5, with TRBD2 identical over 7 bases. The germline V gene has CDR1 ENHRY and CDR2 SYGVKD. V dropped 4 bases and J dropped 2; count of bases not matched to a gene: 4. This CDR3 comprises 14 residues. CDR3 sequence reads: CAISASGAQETQYF. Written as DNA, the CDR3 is TGTGCCATCAGTGCCAGCGGGGCTCAAGAGACCCAGTACTTC.

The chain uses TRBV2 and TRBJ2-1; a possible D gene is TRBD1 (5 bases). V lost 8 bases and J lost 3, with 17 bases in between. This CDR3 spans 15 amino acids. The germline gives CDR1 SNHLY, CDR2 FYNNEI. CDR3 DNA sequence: TGTGCCAGCCATTTTGGACAACAAATCTACAATGAGCAGTTCTTC. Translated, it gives CASHFGQQIYNEQFF.

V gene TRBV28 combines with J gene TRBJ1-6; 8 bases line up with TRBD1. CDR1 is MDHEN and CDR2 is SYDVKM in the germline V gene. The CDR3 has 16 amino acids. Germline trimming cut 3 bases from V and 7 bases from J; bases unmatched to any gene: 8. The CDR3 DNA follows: TGTGCCAGCAGTTTGGGACAGGTCCCTCTGAATTCACCCCTCCACTTT. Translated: CASSLGQVPLNSPLHF.

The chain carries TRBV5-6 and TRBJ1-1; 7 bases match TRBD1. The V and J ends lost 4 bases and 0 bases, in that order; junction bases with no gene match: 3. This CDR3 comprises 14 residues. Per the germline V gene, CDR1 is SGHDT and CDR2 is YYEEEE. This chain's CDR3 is CASSPGGMNTEAFF. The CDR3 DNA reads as TGTGCCAGCAGCCCAGGGGGGATGAACACTGAAGCTTTCTTT.

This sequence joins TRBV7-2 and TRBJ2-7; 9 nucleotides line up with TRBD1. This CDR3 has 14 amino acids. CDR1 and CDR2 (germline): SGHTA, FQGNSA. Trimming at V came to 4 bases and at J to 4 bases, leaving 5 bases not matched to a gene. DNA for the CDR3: TGTGCCAGCAGCTCAGGGACAGGGAGTTACGAGCAGTACTTC. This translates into CASSSGTGSYEQYF.

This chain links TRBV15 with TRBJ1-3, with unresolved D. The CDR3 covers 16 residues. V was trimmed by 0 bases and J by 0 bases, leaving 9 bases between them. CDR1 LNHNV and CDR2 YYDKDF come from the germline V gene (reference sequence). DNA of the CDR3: TGTGCCACCAGCAGAGATCAGATCGACTCTGGAAACACCATATATTTT. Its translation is CATSRDQIDSGNTIYF.

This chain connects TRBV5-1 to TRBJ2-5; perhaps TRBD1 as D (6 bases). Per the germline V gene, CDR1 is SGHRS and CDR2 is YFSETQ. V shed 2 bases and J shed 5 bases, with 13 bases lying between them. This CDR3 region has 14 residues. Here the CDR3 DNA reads TGCGCCAGCAGCTTTCAGGGGAGCGTTGAGACCCAGTACTTC. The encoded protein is CASSFQGSVETQYF.

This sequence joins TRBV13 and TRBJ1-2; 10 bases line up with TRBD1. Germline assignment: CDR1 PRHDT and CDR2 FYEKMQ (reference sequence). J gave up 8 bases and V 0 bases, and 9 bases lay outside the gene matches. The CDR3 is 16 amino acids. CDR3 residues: CASSLGPGQGMGGYTF. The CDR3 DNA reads TGTGCCAGCAGCTTAGGACCGGGACAGGGGATGGGAGGCTACACCTTC. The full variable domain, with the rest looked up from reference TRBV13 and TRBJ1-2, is AAGVIQSPRHLIKEKRETATLKCYPIPRHDTVYWYQQGPGQDPQFLISFYEKMQSDKGSIPDRFSAQQFSDYHSELNMSSLELGDSALYFCASSLGPGQGMGGYTFGSGTRLTVV.

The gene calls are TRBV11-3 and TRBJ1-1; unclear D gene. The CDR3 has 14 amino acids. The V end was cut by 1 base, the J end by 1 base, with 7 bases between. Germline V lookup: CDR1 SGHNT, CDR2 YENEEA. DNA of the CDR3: TGTGCCAGCAGCTTAGGGGCGGGGAACACTGAAGCTTTCTTT. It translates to CASSLGAGNTEAFF.

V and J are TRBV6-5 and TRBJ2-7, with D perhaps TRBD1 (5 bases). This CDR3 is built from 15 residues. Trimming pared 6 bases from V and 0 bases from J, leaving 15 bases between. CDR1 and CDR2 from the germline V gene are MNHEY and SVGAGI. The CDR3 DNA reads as TGTGCCAGCAGCCGTGTTGGTAGGGGCTCCTACGAGCAGTACTTC. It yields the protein CASSRVGRGSYEQYF.

In DNA, the CDR3 is TGCGCCAGCAGCTTACAGGGGGGGTACGAGCAGTACTTC. Residues: CASSLQGGYEQYF. V gene TRBV5-1 combines with J gene TRBJ2-7; possible D gene TRBD1, 8 bases. The germline V gene encodes CDR1 SGHRS and CDR2 YFSETQ. The CDR3 extends over 13 amino acids. V was clipped by 2 bases and J by 4 bases, with 10 bases between them.

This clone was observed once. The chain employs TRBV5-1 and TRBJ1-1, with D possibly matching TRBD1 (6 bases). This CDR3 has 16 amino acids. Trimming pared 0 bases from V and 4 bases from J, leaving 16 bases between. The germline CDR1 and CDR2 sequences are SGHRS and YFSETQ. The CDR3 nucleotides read TGCGCCAGCAGCTTGGCCGGGGGGCGGGCGGGCACTGAAGCTTTCTTT. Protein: CASSLAGGRAGTEAFF.

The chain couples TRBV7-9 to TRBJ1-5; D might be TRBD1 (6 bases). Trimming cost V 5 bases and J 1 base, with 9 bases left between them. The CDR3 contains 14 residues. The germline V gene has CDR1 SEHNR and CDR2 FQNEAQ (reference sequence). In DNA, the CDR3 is TGTGCCAGCAGCACCGGGACAAGCAATCAGCCCCAGCATTTT. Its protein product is CASSTGTSNQPQHF.

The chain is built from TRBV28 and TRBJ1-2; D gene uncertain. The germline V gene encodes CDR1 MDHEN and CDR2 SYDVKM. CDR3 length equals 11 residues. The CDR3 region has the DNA TGTGCTCTGGGTTCGGGCTATGGCTACACCTTC. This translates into CALGSGYGYTF.

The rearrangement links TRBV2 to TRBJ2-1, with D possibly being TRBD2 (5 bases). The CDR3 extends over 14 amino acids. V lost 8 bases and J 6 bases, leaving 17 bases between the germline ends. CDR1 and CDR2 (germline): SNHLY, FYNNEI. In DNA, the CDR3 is TGTGCCAGCTTAAATATCGAGAGGGCCAATGAGCAGTTCTTC. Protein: CASLNIERANEQFF.

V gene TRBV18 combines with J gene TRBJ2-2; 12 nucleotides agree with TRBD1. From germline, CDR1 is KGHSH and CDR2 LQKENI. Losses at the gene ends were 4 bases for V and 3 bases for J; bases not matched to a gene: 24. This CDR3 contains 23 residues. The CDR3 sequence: CASSRPGAGTGGRGVPDTGELFF. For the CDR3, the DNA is TGTGCCAGCTCACGACCGGGGGCCGGGACAGGGGGCAGAGGAGTACCTGACACCGGGGAGCTGTTTTTT.

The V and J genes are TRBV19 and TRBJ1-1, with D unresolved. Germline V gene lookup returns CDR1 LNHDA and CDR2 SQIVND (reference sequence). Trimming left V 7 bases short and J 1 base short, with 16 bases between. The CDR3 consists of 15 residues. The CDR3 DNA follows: TGTGCCAGTACCCACACGTGGAGCCCGAACACTGAAGCTTTCTTT. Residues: CASTHTWSPNTEAFF. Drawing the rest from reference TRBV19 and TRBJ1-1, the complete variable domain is DGGITQSPKYLFRKEGQNVTLSCEQNLNHDAMYWYRQDPGQGLRLIYYSQIVNDFQKGDIAEGYSVSREKKESFPLTVTSAQKNPTAFYLCASTHTWSPNTEAFFGQGTRLTVV.

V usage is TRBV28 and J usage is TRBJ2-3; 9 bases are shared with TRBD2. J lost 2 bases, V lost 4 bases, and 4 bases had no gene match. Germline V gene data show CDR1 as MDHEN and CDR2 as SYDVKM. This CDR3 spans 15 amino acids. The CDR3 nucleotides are TGTGCCAGCAGTTCCAGGACTAGCGCCACAGATACGCAGTATTTT. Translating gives CASSSRTSATDTQYF.

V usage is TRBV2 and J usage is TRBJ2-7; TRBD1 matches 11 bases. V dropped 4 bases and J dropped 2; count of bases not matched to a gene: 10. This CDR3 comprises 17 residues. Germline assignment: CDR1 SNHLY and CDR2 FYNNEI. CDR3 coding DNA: TGTGCCAGCAGTGTGGTTCAGGACAGGGGGCCTCCCTACGAGCAGTACTTC. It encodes CASSVVQDRGPPYEQYF. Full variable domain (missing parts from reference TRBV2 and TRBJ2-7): EPEVTQTPSHQVTQMGQEVILRCVPISNHLYFYWYRQILGQKVEFLVSFYNNEISEKSEIFDDQFSVERPDGSNFTLKIRSTKLEDSAMYFCASSVVQDRGPPYEQYFGPGTRLTVT.

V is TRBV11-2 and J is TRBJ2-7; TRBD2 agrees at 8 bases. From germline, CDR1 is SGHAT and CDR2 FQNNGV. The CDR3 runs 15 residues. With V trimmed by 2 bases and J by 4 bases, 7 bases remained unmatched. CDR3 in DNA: TGTGCCAGCAGCTTATTTGGGGCGGGGGGTTACGAGCAGTACTTC. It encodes CASSLFGAGGYEQYF. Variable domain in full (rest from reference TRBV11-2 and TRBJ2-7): EAGVAQSPRYKIIEKRQSVAFWCNPISGHATLYWYQQILGQGPKLLIQFQNNGVVDDSQLPKDRFSAERLKGVDSTLKIQPAKLEDSAVYLCASSLFGAGGYEQYFGPGTRLTVT.

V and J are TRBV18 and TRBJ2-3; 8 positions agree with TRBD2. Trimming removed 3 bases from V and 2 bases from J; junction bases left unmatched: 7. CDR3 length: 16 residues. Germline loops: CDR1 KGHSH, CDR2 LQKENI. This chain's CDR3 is CASSPLREGYTDTQYF. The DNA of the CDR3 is TGTGCCAGCTCACCCCTCCGGGAGGGATACACAGATACGCAGTATTTT.

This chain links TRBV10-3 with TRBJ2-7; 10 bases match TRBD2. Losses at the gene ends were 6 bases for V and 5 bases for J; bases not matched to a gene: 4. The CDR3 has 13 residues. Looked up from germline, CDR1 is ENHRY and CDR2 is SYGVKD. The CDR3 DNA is TGTGCCATCAGCCTAGCGGGAGCGGACGAGCAGTACTTC. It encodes CAISLAGADEQYF.

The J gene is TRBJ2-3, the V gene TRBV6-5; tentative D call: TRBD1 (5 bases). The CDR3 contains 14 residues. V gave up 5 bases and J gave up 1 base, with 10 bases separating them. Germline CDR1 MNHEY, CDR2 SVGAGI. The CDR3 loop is CASSLTERTDTQYF. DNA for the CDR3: TGTGCCAGCAGTCTGACAGAGCGCACAGATACGCAGTATTTT.

In nucleotides, the CDR3 is TGTGCCAGCAGCTTAAAAGCGGGGGCTTACAATGAGCAGTTCTTC. Translation: CASSLKAGAYNEQFF. The rearrangement uses TRBV7-2 and TRBJ2-1, with 8 bases fitting TRBD2. Germline CDR1 SGHTA, CDR2 FQGNSA. Trimming removed 2 bases from V and 4 bases from J; junction bases left unmatched: 4. The CDR3 has 15 residues.

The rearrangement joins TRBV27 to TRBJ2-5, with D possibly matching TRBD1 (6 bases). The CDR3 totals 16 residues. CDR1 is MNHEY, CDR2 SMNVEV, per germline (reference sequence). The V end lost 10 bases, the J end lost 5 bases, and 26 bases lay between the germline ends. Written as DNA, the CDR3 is TGTGCCACCTCAAAAACTTGGACAGTTCTAACGGAGACCCAGTACTTC. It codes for CATSKTWTVLTETQYF.

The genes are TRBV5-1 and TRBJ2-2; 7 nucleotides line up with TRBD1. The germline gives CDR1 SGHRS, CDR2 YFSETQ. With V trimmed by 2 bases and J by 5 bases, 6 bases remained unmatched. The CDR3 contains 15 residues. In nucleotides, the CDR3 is TGCGCCAGCAGCTTACGGGACAGAGCGACCGGGGAGCTGTTTTTT. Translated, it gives CASSLRDRATGELFF.

The CDR3 nucleotides read TGTGCCAGCTCACCACCGGGGCCGGGACAGGGTACGTCTCCCCTCCACTTT. Its protein product is CASSPPGPGQGTSPLHF. V gene TRBV18 combines with J gene TRBJ1-6; 9 positions match TRBD1. The CDR3 covers 17 residues. With 0 bases clipped from V and 13 bases from J, the junction kept 13 bases outside the gene matches. CDR1 KGHSH and CDR2 LQKENI come from the germline V gene.

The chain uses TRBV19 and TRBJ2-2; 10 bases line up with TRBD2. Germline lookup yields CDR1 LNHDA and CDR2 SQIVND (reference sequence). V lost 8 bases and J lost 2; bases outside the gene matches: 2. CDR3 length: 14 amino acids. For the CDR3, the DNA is TGTGCCAGTGGACTAGCGGACAACACCGGGGAGCTGTTTTTT. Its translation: CASGLADNTGELFF.

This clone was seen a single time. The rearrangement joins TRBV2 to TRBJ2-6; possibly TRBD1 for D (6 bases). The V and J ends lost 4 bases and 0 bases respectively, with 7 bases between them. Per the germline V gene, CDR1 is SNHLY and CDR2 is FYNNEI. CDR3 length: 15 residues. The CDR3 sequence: CASSGQASGANVLTF. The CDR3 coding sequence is TGTGCCAGCAGTGGACAGGCCTCTGGGGCCAACGTCCTGACTTTC.

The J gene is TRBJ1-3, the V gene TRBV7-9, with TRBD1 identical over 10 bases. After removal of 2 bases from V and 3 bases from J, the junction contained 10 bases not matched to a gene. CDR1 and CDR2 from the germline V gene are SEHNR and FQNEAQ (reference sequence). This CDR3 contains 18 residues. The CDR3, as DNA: TGTGCCAGCAGCTTACTGGGACAGGGGAATCTCTTTGGAAACACCATATATTTT. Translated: CASSLLGQGNLFGNTIYF.